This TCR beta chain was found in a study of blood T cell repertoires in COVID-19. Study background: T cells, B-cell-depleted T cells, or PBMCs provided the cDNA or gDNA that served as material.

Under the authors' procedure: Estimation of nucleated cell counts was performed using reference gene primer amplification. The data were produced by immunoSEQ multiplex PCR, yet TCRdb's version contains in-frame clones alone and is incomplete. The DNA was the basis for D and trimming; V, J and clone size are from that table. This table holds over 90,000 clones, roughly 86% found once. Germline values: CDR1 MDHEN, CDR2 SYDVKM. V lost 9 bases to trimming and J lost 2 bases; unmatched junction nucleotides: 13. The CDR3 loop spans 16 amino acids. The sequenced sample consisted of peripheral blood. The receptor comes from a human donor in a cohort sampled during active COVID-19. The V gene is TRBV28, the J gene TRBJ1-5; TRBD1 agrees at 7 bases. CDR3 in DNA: TGTGCCAGTCATCGACAGGGTAGAATAGGCAATCAGCCCCAGCATTTT. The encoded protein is CASHRQGRIGNQPQHF. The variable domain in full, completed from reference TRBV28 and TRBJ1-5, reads DVKVTQSSRYLVKRTGEKVFLECVQDMDHENMFWYRQDPGLGLRLIYFSYDVKMKEKGDIPEGYSVSREKKERFSLILESASTNQTSMYLCASHRQGRIGNQPQHFGDGTRLSIL.